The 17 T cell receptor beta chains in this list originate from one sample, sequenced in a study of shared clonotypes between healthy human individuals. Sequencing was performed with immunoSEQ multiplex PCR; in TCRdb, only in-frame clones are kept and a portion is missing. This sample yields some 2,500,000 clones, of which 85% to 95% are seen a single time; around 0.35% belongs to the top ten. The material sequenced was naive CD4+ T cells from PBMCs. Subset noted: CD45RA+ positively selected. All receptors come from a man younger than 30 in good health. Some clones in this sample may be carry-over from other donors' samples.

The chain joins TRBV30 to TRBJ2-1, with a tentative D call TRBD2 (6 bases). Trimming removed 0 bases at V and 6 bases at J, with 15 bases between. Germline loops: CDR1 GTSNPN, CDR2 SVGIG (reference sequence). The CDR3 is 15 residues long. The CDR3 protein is CAWSVGLAVLNEQFF. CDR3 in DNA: TGTGCCTGGAGTGTGGGGTTAGCGGTCCTCAATGAGCAGTTCTTC.

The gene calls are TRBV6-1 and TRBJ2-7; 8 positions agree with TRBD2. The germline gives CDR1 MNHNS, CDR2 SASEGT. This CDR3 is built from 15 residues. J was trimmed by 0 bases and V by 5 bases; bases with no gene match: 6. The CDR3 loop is CASSRSGKDSYEQYF. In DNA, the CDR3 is TGTGCCAGCAGTCGTAGCGGGAAAGACTCCTACGAGCAGTACTTC.

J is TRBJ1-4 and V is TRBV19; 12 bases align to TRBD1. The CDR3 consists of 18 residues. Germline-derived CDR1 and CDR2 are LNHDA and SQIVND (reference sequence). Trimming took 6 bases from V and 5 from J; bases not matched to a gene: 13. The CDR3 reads CASSPGQGAYLANEKLFF. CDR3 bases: TGTGCCAGTAGCCCGGGACAGGGGGCTTATCTGGCAAATGAAAAACTGTTTTTT.

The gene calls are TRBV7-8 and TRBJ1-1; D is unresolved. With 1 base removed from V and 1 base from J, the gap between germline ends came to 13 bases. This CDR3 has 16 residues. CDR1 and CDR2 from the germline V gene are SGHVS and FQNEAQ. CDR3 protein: CASSLVRRAQNTEAFF. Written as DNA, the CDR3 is TGTGCCAGCAGCTTAGTACGGCGGGCGCAGAACACTGAAGCTTTCTTT.

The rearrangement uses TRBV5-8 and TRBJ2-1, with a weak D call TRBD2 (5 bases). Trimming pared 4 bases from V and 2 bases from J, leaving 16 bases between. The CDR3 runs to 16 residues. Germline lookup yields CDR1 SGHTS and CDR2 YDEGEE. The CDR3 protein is CASSLKWERTYNEQFF. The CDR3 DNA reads TGTGCCAGCAGCCTCAAGTGGGAGCGGACCTACAATGAGCAGTTCTTC.

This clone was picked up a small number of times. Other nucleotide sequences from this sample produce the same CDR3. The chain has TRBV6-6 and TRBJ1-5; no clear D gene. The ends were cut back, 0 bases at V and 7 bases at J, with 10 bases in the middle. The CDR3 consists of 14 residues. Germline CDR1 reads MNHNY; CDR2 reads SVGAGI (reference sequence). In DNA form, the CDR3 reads TGTGCCAGCAGTTACTCGACGGGCGAGCAGCCCCAGCATTTT. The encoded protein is CASSYSTGEQPQHF.

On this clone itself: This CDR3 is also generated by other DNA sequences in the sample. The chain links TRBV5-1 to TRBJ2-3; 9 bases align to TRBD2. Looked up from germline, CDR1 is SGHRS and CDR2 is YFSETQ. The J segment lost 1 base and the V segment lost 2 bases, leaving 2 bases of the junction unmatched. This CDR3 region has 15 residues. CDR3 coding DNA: TGCGCCAGCAGCTTTCGACTAGCGGGCACAGATACGCAGTATTTT. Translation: CASSFRLAGTDTQYF.

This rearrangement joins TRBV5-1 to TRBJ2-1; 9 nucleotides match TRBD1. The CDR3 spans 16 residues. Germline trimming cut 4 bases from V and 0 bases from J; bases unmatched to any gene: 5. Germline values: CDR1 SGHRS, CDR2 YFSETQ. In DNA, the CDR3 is TGCGCCAGCAGCCCGGGACAGGGAAGCTCCTACAATGAGCAGTTCTTC. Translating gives CASSPGQGSSYNEQFF.

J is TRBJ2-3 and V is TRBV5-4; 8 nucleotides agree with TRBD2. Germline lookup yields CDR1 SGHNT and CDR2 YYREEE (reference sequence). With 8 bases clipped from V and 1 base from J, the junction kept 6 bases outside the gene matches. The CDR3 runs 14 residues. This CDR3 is CASSGDYRTDTQYF. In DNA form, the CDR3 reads TGTGCCAGTAGCGGGGACTACCGCACAGATACGCAGTATTTT. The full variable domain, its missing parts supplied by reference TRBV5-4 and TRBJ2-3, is ETGVTQSPTHLIKTRGQQVTLRCSSQSGHNTVSWYQQALGQGPQFIFQYYREEENGRGNFPPRFSGLQFPNYSSELNVNALELDDSALYLCASSGDYRTDTQYFGPGTRLTVL.

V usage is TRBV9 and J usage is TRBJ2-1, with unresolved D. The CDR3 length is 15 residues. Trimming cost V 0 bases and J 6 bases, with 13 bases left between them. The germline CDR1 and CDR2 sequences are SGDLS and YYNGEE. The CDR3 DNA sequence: TGTGCCAGCAGCGTAGGCCTAGTTAGTTCCAATGAGCAGTTCTTC. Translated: CASSVGLVSSNEQFF.

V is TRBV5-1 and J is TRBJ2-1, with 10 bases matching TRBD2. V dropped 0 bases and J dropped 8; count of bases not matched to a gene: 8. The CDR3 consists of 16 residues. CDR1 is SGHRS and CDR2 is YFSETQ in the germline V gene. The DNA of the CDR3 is TGCGCCAGCAGCTTGGGGAGCGGGAGGGCCTCCGATGAGCAGTTCTTC. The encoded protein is CASSLGSGRASDEQFF.

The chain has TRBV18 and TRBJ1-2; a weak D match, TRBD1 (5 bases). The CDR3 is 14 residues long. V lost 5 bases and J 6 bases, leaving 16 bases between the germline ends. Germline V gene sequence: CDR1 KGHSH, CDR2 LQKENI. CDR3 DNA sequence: TGTGCCAGCTCATCGCAGGGTGGCTTCAATGGCTACACCTTC. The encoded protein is CASSSQGGFNGYTF.

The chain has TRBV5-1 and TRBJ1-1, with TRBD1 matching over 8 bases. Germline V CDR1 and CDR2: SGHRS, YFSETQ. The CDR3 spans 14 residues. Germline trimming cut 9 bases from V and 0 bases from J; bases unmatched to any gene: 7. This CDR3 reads CATRTGLMNTEAFF. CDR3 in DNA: TGCGCCACCAGGACAGGGCTAATGAACACTGAAGCTTTCTTT.

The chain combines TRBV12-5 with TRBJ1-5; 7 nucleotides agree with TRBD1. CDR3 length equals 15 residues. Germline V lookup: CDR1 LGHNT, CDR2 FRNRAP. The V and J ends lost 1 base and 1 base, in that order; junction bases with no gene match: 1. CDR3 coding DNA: TGTGCTAGTGGTTTGGGGGACAGCAGCAATCAGCCCCAGCATTTT. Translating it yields CASGLGDSSNQPQHF.

The CDR3 DNA follows: TGTGCCAGCAGTTCCCTAGGGGCAGGGCACAATGAGCAGTTCTTC. It translates to CASSSLGAGHNEQFF. The chain is built from TRBV6-5 and TRBJ2-1; perhaps TRBD1 as D (5 bases). The germline V gene has CDR1 MNHEY and CDR2 SVGAGI. CDR3 length equals 15 residues. V was clipped by 4 bases and J by 5 bases, with 15 bases between them.

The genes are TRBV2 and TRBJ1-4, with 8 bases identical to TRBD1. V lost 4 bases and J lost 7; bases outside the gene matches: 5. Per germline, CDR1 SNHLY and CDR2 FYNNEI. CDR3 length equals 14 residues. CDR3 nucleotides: TGTGCCAGCAGTGTAGGACAGGGAGTTGAAAAACTGTTTTTT. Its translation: CASSVGQGVEKLFF. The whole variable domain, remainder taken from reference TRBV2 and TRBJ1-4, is EPEVTQTPSHQVTQMGQEVILRCVPISNHLYFYWYRQILGQKVEFLVSFYNNEISEKSEIFDDQFSVERPDGSNFTLKIRSTKLEDSAMYFCASSVGQGVEKLFFGSGTQLSVL.

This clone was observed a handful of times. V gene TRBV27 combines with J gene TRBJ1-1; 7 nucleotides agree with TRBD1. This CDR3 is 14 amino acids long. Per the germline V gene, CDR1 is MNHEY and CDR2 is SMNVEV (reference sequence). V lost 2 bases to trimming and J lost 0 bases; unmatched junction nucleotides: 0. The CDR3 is CASSLQGVNTEAFF. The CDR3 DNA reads TGTGCCAGCAGTTTACAGGGGGTGAACACTGAAGCTTTCTTT.